Following are 19 T cell receptor beta chains from one sample sequenced in a study of cytomegalovirus exposure and HLA in healthy donors (dated by TCRdb to 2016 to 2017). Libraries were made using the immunoSEQ multiplex PCR assay. The multiplex PCR relied on a mix of 60 forward primers for TCR Vbeta segments and 13 reverse primers for TCR Jbeta segments. TCRdb's version of the immuneACCESS table is confined to in-frame rearrangements and falls short of the full clone set. An unresolved V gene accounts for under half of the shortfall where checked; the remainder is of unknown origin. This sample comprises 120,000 to 150,000 clones, roughly 85% of them detected only once. Less than 4% of the sample lies in the top ten. The sequencing input was PBMCs. These receptor sequences come from a male donor in good health and CMV-seronegative.

V and J are TRBV7-9 and TRBJ1-2; no clear D. The V gene's germline CDR1 is SEHNR and CDR2 FQNEAQ (reference sequence). There are 17 residues in the CDR3. V lost 5 bases, J lost 4 bases, and 23 bases lay in between. CDR3: CASSRRVSELNAYGYTF. The CDR3 DNA is TGTGCCAGCAGCCGCCGGGTCTCGGAACTTAACGCCTATGGCTACACCTTC.

This clone was recorded once. This sequence joins TRBV6-1 and TRBJ1-5; TRBD1 matches at 8 bases. Germline assignment: CDR1 MNHNS and CDR2 SASEGT. The CDR3 contains 13 residues. V lost 8 bases to trimming and J lost 1 base; unmatched junction nucleotides: 1. CDR3 in DNA: TGTGCCAGCCGGACAGGGAGCAATCAGCCCCAGCATTTT. It codes for CASRTGSNQPQHF.

The rearrangement uses TRBV5-1 and TRBJ2-1; D is uncertain. Germline loops: CDR1 SGHRS, CDR2 YFSETQ. V lost 2 bases and J lost 2, with 17 bases in between. CDR3 length: 17 amino acids. This CDR3 reads CASSFSPAEAAYNEQFF. The CDR3 region has the DNA TGCGCCAGCAGCTTCTCCCCGGCCGAGGCGGCCTACAATGAGCAGTTCTTC.

The gene calls are TRBV7-2 and TRBJ1-1, with D possibly matching TRBD1 (5 bases). Between the trimmed V and J ends, which lost 3 bases and 5 bases, there was a span of 10 bases. Germline assignment: CDR1 SGHTA and CDR2 FQGNSA. The CDR3 consists of 13 residues. The CDR3 coding sequence is TGTGCCAGCAGCTTTCCGGGGGAAACTGAAGCTTTCTTT. Its translation is CASSFPGETEAFF.

This chain joins TRBV5-4 and TRBJ1-2, with D possibly TRBD1 on 5 matching bases. CDR1 is SGHNT and CDR2 is YYREEE in the germline V gene (reference sequence). The CDR3 has 14 amino acids. V was clipped by 0 bases and J by 4 bases, with 10 bases between them. This CDR3 is CASSLGGGSYGYTF. In nucleotides, the CDR3 is TGTGCCAGCAGCTTGGGGGGGGGAAGCTATGGCTACACCTTC. Using reference TRBV5-4 and TRBJ1-2 for the parts outside the CDR3, the full variable domain is ETGVTQSPTHLIKTRGQQVTLRCSSQSGHNTVSWYQQALGQGPQFIFQYYREEENGRGNFPPRFSGLQFPNYSSELNVNALELDDSALYLCASSLGGGSYGYTFGSGTRLTVV.

The rearrangement joins TRBV30 to TRBJ2-1, with 9 bases aligning to TRBD1. The CDR3 contains 12 residues. V lost 1 base and J lost 15; bases outside the gene matches: 7. Germline CDR1 and CDR2: GTSNPN and SVGIG (reference sequence). This CDR3 reads CAWSAGQGIPFF. CDR3 bases: TGTGCCTGGAGTGCGGGACAGGGTATTCCGTTCTTC.

J is TRBJ2-1 and V is TRBV15; 8 bases match TRBD2. V shed 4 bases and J 3 bases; nucleotides not matched to a gene: 8. CDR3 length: 16 amino acids. Germline CDR1 LNHNV, CDR2 YYDKDF (reference sequence). The CDR3 is CATSKTTSGDYNEQFF. The CDR3 DNA reads TGTGCCACCAGCAAAACCACTAGCGGAGACTACAATGAGCAGTTCTTC.

The V gene is TRBV18, the J gene TRBJ1-1, with a tentative D call TRBD1 (5 bases). Trimming removed 3 bases at V and 5 bases at J, with 13 bases between. This CDR3 is built from 14 residues. Germline V gives CDR1 KGHSH, CDR2 LQKENI. CDR3 sequence (DNA): TGTGCCAGCTCACCCCTCGGGGGGAGGACTGAAGCTTTCTTT. Protein: CASSPLGGRTEAFF.

The chain joins TRBV28 to TRBJ2-7; 14 nucleotides line up with TRBD2. CDR1 is MDHEN, CDR2 SYDVKM, per germline. CDR3 length: 16 amino acids. The ends lost 5 bases at V and 5 bases at J; junction bases unmatched: 8. CDR3 region: CASSHGLAGGSDEQYF. For the CDR3, the DNA is TGTGCCAGCAGTCATGGACTAGCGGGAGGTTCTGACGAGCAGTACTTC.

This chain joins TRBV9 and TRBJ2-2; TRBD1 aligns across 10 bases. CDR1 and CDR2 (germline): SGDLS, YYNGEE. With 3 bases clipped from V and 6 bases from J, the junction kept 8 bases outside the gene matches. The CDR3 has 16 amino acids. The CDR3 nucleotides are TGTGCCAGCAGCGCCGGACAGGGGGGATGGTCCGGGGAGCTGTTTTTT. Its translation: CASSAGQGGWSGELFF.

This chain links TRBV7-9 with TRBJ2-5, with D perhaps matching TRBD2 (7 bases). V was pared by 5 bases and J by 5 bases, with 18 bases between. The CDR3 extends over 15 amino acids. The germline CDR1 and CDR2 sequences are SEHNR and FQNEAQ (reference sequence). In DNA form, the CDR3 reads TGTGCCAGCAGCCCCTGGATGGGGGGGGCGGAGACCCAGTACTTC. Translated: CASSPWMGGAETQYF.

The chain carries TRBV10-3 and TRBJ2-5; 13 nucleotides line up with TRBD2. The CDR3 length is 16 residues. The junction had 4 bases not matched to a gene; V was cut back by 5 bases and J by 1 base. Germline CDR1 ENHRY, CDR2 SYGVKD. CDR3 amino acids: CAISRGTSGVQETQYF. CDR3 coding DNA: TGTGCCATCAGTCGGGGGACTAGCGGGGTCCAAGAGACCCAGTACTTC.

There are a few counts of this clone. CDR3 sequence (DNA): TGTGCCAGCAGTCGCACCACCCATTCGGGGTGGAACACTGAAGCTTTCTTT. Translated: CASSRTTHSGWNTEAFF. J is TRBJ1-1 and V is TRBV25-1; unclear D gene. The CDR3 has 17 amino acids. V was shortened by 5 bases and J by 1 base, with 20 bases between the two germline ends. The germline CDR1 and CDR2 sequences are MGHDK and SYGVNS.

This clone was seen only a few times. The CDR3 DNA is TGTGCCAGCAGTTACCGGTTGACTCGGTCTAATGAAAAACTGTTTTTT. Amino acids: CASSYRLTRSNEKLFF. The chain combines TRBV6-5 with TRBJ1-4; D ambiguous. The CDR3 spans 16 residues. CDR1 MNHEY and CDR2 SVGAGI come from the germline V gene. Trimming pared 2 bases from V and 3 bases from J, leaving 13 bases between.

This clone was seen a few times. The V call is TRBV19, the J call TRBJ1-1; D ambiguous. CDR3 length equals 12 residues. Germline V gene lookup returns CDR1 LNHDA and CDR2 SQIVND (reference sequence). Trimming stripped 6 bases from V and 5 bases from J, with 10 bases between. The CDR3 region has the DNA TGTGCCAGTAGCCCCCGGAGGACTGAAGCTTTCTTT. This codes for CASSPRRTEAFF.

The V call is TRBV7-3, the J call TRBJ2-7, with TRBD2 as a possible D gene (6 bases). Germline-derived CDR1 and CDR2 are SGHTA and FQGTGA. The CDR3 extends over 15 amino acids. V was clipped by 2 bases and J by 6 bases, with 17 bases between them. CDR3 region: CASSLGHVGRSEQYF. As DNA, the CDR3 is TGTGCCAGCAGCTTAGGACATGTCGGGAGAAGCGAGCAGTACTTC. The full variable domain, its missing parts supplied by reference TRBV7-3 and TRBJ2-7, is GAGVSQTPSNKVTEKGKYVELRCDPISGHTALYWYRQSLGQGPEFLIYFQGTGAADDSGLPNDRFFAVRPEGSVSTLKIQRTERGDSAVYLCASSLGHVGRSEQYFGPGTRLTVT.

The chain uses TRBV5-1 and TRBJ1-4; D uncertain. The CDR3 length is 12 residues. V was clipped by 4 bases and J by 5 bases, with 6 bases between them. Germline CDR1 and CDR2: SGHRS and YFSETQ. CDR3 nucleotide sequence: TGCGCCAGCAGCCTTAGAAATGAAAAACTGTTTTTT. It yields the protein CASSLRNEKLFF.

In this sample, this clone turned up once. V is TRBV27 and J is TRBJ2-7, with a possible D match to TRBD1 (6 bases). With 6 bases removed from V and 4 bases from J, the gap between germline ends came to 13 bases. This CDR3 spans 13 amino acids. Germline CDR1 reads MNHEY; CDR2 reads SMNVEV (reference sequence). This CDR3 reads CASRQGTPYEQYF. The CDR3 DNA is TGTGCCAGCAGGCAGGGGACCCCGTACGAGCAGTACTTC.

This clone occurred once. CDR3 in amino acids: CASSTVMGTGPYEQYF. CDR3 bases: TGTGCCAGCAGTACCGTAATGGGGACAGGGCCCTACGAGCAGTACTTC. V and J are TRBV7-6 and TRBJ2-7, with 9 bases that match TRBD1. Germline CDR1 reads SGHVS; CDR2 reads FNYEAQ. V shed 6 bases, J shed 2 bases, and the junction held 11 bases outside the gene matches. The CDR3 sequence is 16 residues long.